The text below deals with one T cell receptor (beta chain). Germline CDR1 is SGHAT and CDR2 is FQNNGV. The CDR3 extends over 16 amino acids. Losses at the gene ends were 2 bases for V and 2 bases for J; bases not matched to a gene: 2. TCRdb's copy holds only in-frame clones and misses some; the assay was immunoSEQ multiplex PCR. The sample shows about 300,000 clones, about 85% of them seen only once. These data come from a study of blood T cell repertoires in COVID-19. Participant age was roughly 18 to 100 years, and participants resided in around 24 US areas. Allocation to cohorts depended on clinical history reported by the participants. Recovered Cohort 3 donors showed two negative PCRs, clearance, or symptom resolution.

The V and J genes are TRBV11-2 and TRBJ2-7, with TRBD2 matching 14 bases. Specimen: PBMCs or T cells enriched from blood (not recorded which). The origin of this receptor is a woman aged 45 to 65 who had recovered from COVID-19. The CDR3 spells CASSLQGLAGAYEQYF. CDR3 sequence (DNA): TGTGCCAGCAGCTTACAGGGACTAGCGGGAGCCTACGAGCAGTACTTC.